This TCR beta chain was identified during a study of T cell responses to AZD1222 COVID-19 vaccine. Study results and limitations: Researchers took repertoire samples only after the peak T cell response had come. Most donors were white British and more were female, and clonal diversity was possibly underestimated.

Measured with immunoSEQ multiplex PCR; TCRdb has only the in-frame clones, and not every one. The sample holds roughly 150,000 clones, around nine tenths seen once. Pooled in the analysis were second doses at about 4 or about 12 weeks. Germline CDR1 and CDR2: LNHNV and YYDKDF (reference sequence). The V end lost 1 base, the J end lost 5 bases, and 15 bases lay between the germline ends. The CDR3 runs to 16 residues. On this clone itself: Its antigen is unidentified.

The TCR comes from an adult who received the AZD1222 COVID-19 vaccine. The rearrangement links TRBV15 to TRBJ1-5; a possible D gene is TRBD1 (5 bases). The sequenced sample was peripheral blood, obtained 28 days after the second AZD1222 dose. CDR3 residues: CATSRGDYGGDQPQHF. The CDR3 region has the DNA TGTGCCACCAGCAGAGGGGATTACGGGGGAGATCAGCCCCAGCATTTT.